These T cell receptor beta chains were read from a single sample in a study of T cells after posttransplantation cyclophosphamide. The protocol was immunoSEQ multiplex PCR, while the TCRdb copy is restricted to in-frame clones and leaves out a portion. The sample lists around 9,000 clones; approximately 98% were seen once. The sequenced sample was naive CD8+ T cells sorted from PBMCs. These receptors originate from a middle-aged man in good health, CMV-negative, and a related stem cell transplant donor. The CDR3 runs from the conserved cysteine through the conserved F or W.

V gene: TRBV2; J gene: TRBJ1-3; CDR3 protein: CASIRNRDLSGNTIYF
V gene: TRBV29-1; J gene: TRBJ2-6; CDR3 protein: CSVEDRDRPQRLPRSGANVLTF
V gene: TRBV29-1; J gene: TRBJ2-7; CDR3 protein: CSVGGSVTYEQYF
V gene: TRBV11-2; J gene: TRBJ2-2; CDR3 protein: CASSLGQGTGELFF
V gene: TRBV28; J gene: TRBJ2-7; CDR3 protein: CASSPQGSEQYF
V gene: TRBV27; J gene: TRBJ1-3; CDR3 protein: CASQGSLSGNTIYF
V gene: TRBV9; J gene: TRBJ2-3; CDR3 protein: CASSATGQGGDTQYF
V gene: TRBV27; J gene: TRBJ2-2; CDR3 protein: CASSFGGGYSGELFF
V gene: TRBV9; J gene: TRBJ2-1; CDR3 protein: CASSVEESGSHNEQFF
V gene: TRBV7-9; J gene: TRBJ2-5; CDR3 protein: CASSLVGGQTQYF
V gene: TRBV28; J gene: TRBJ1-1; CDR3 protein: CASSSTTGPTEAFF
V gene: TRBV10-3; J gene: TRBJ1-1; CDR3 protein: CAIRGTDEAFF
V gene: TRBV7-9; J gene: TRBJ2-1; CDR3 protein: CASSYSGSSYNEQFF
V gene: TRBV7-8; J gene: TRBJ2-1; CDR3 protein: CASSLVGGVTMREQFF
V gene: TRBV10-3; J gene: TRBJ2-7; CDR3 protein: CAIRGTGPYEQYF
V gene: TRBV9; J gene: TRBJ1-2; CDR3 protein: CASSLATGGRGYTF
V gene: TRBV7-9; J gene: TRBJ2-6; CDR3 protein: CASSSNRGQGVGANVLTF
V gene: TRBV7-9; J gene: TRBJ2-3; CDR3 protein: CASSLGDFTDTQYF
V gene: TRBV27; J gene: TRBJ2-5; CDR3 protein: CASSTSPGRQETQYF
V gene: TRBV5-6; J gene: TRBJ1-3; CDR3 protein: CASSWSGPGNTIYF
V gene: TRBV19; J gene: TRBJ2-7; CDR3 protein: CASSTGLAGVNEQYF
V gene: TRBV19; J gene: TRBJ1-6; CDR3 protein: CASEGVRGAPLHF
V gene: TRBV21-1; J gene: TRBJ2-5; CDR3 protein: CASSAGEEEETQYF
V gene: TRBV4-3; J gene: TRBJ2-3; CDR3 protein: CASSQDQSYTQYF
V gene: TRBV27; J gene: TRBJ2-7; CDR3 protein: CASSWGGSEQYF
V gene: TRBV9; J gene: TRBJ1-1; CDR3 protein: CASSAGEWDRNTEAFF
V gene: TRBV5-4; J gene: TRBJ1-2; CDR3 protein: CASRETPSFGYTF
V gene: TRBV19; J gene: TRBJ2-7; CDR3 protein: CASSPREGRISYEQYF
V gene: TRBV28; J gene: TRBJ1-5; CDR3 protein: CASSFRDFNQPQHF
V gene: TRBV21-1; J gene: TRBJ1-4; CDR3 protein: CASSKAAGGVPPSNEKLFF
V gene: TRBV7-6; J gene: TRBJ1-1; CDR3 protein: CASSFSITVTLNTEAFF
V gene: TRBV10-3; J gene: TRBJ2-2; CDR3 protein: CAISELRGTENTGELFF
V gene: TRBV4-3; J gene: TRBJ1-1; CDR3 protein: CASSQLTGGTEAFF
V gene: TRBV29-1; J gene: TRBJ1-2; CDR3 protein: CSVEDPGQGYGYTF
V gene: TRBV27; J gene: TRBJ1-2; CDR3 protein: CASSGGQSYGYTF
V gene: TRBV9; J gene: TRBJ1-1; CDR3 protein: CASSVTGVRDTEAFF
V gene: TRBV10-3; J gene: .; CDR3 protein: CAISARDRHYEQYF
V gene: TRBV13; J gene: TRBJ2-7; CDR3 protein: CASSVQDASYEQYF
V gene: TRBV29-1; J gene: TRBJ2-7; CDR3 protein: CSYLDRRSYEQYF
V gene: TRBV16; J gene: TRBJ1-1; CDR3 protein: CASSPPGTGGWNTEAFF
V gene: TRBV19; J gene: TRBJ2-2; CDR3 protein: CASSYGGTGELFF
V gene: TRBV5-6; J gene: TRBJ2-2; CDR3 protein: CASSFGTGTAGELFF
V gene: TRBV7-9; J gene: TRBJ2-1; CDR3 protein: CASSSLSGPTYNEQFF
V gene: TRBV5-5; J gene: TRBJ2-1; CDR3 protein: CASSFGLAGTNEQFF
V gene: TRBV19; J gene: TRBJ2-7; CDR3 protein: CASSFRPFGYEQYF
V gene: TRBV27; J gene: TRBJ1-5; CDR3 protein: CASSPDSRGHQPQHF
V gene: TRBV5-6; J gene: TRBJ2-5; CDR3 protein: CASSLAPETQYF
V gene: TRBV7-2; J gene: TRBJ1-2; CDR3 protein: CASSFDIGQGFYGYTF